Reported below is one T cell receptor (beta chain). Its antigen remains unknown. This sample was included in a study of post-analysis software for immune sequencing data. Study outcomes and limitations: Controls showed significantly higher normalized Chao1 diversity than did multiple sclerosis patients. Samples prepared in the same batch strongly co-clustered by F measure.

cDNA libraries of TCR beta carried unique molecular identifiers. One entry per CDR3 protein results from TCRdb running MiXCR on the PCR reads. The sample yields 750,000 to 950,000 distinct CDR3 sequences, approximately 53% seen once. Sequenced material: blood. The clonotype originates from a girl aged 10-17 years with multiple sclerosis.

For the CDR3, the DNA is TGTGCCAGCAGTTTATTCCCCCCCGACCGTTTTACTTACAATGAGCAGTTCTTC. Encoded protein: CASSLFPPDRFTYNEQFF. The rearrangement uses TRBV27 and TRBJ2-1; D is unclear. Germline V gene lookup returns CDR1 MNHEY and CDR2 SMNVEV (reference sequence). This CDR3 is built from 18 residues. With 1 base removed from V and 4 bases from J, the gap between germline ends came to 20 bases.